These 19 T cell receptor beta chains were all obtained from the same sample, sequenced in a study of blood T cells in healthy people across ages. Through a sample-barcoded 5' primer and a J-beta primer mix, a second PCR was run for 7 to 11 cycles. TCRdb independently ran MiXCR on the 5' RACE reads; one entry per CDR3 protein. Seen here are about 800,000 distinct CDR3 sequences, roughly 25% observed once, and the top ten hold 3.7%. This same sample was also part of a study on T cells of mothers and their children.

Specimen: blood. Receptors were obtained from a boy between 5 and 17 years old in good health.

This chain joins TRBV6-5 and TRBJ1-2, with D perhaps TRBD1 (5 bases). V was shortened by 4 bases and J by 5 bases, with 14 bases between the two germline ends. The V gene's germline CDR1 is MNHEY and CDR2 SVGAGI. The CDR3 contains 14 residues. The CDR3 nucleotides read TGTGCCAGCAGTTTCACGACAGACTCTTATGGCTACACCTTC. Amino acids: CASSFTTDSYGYTF.

The chain is built from TRBV20-1 and TRBJ2-1; D is unresolved. CDR3 size: 11 residues. V gave up 6 bases and J gave up 7 bases, with 10 bases separating them. Germline assignment: CDR1 DFQATT and CDR2 SNEGSKA (reference sequence). This CDR3 is CSATRRNEQFF. The CDR3 DNA follows: TGCAGTGCGACAAGGCGGAATGAGCAGTTCTTC.

This clonotype has a handful of counts. V is TRBV7-9 and J is TRBJ1-2; D is possibly TRBD1 (5 bases). Germline loops: CDR1 SEHNR, CDR2 FQNEAQ (reference sequence). The V and J ends lost 3 bases and 3 bases respectively, with 14 bases between them. The CDR3 totals 15 residues. CDR3 amino acids: CASSFQGTYYYGYTF. CDR3 DNA: TGTGCCAGCAGCTTCCAGGGTACTTATTACTATGGCTACACCTTC.

The rearrangement joins TRBV12-3 or TRBV12-4 to TRBJ2-5; D gene ambiguous. The CDR3 loop spans 13 amino acids. V was cut by 3 bases and J by 1 base, with 6 bases left in between. The CDR3 DNA reads TGTGCCAGCAGTTTTATAGTCCAAGAGACCCAGTACTTC. Protein: CASSFIVQETQYF.

This sequence joins TRBV20-1 and TRBJ2-5; no clear D. Trimming removed 2 bases at V and 0 bases at J, with 10 bases between. Germline loops: CDR1 DFQATT, CDR2 SNEGSKA (reference sequence). The CDR3 spans 14 residues. The CDR3 coding sequence is TGCAGTGCTAGAATGTTAGGGTACCAAGAGACCCAGTACTTC. Translated, it gives CSARMLGYQETQYF.

This clonotype has a handful of counts. This sequence joins TRBV6-1 and TRBJ2-5; no reliable D call. The end of the DNA aligns better with TRBJ2-1, so the J call may be wrong. Germline CDR1 and CDR2: MNHNS and SASEGT. This CDR3 contains 13 residues. DNA for the CDR3: TGTGCCAGCAGTGGTCGACCCGGCGATGAGCAGTTCTTC. Protein product: CASSGRPGDEQFF.

This chain links TRBV5-5 with TRBJ1-4; D is possibly TRBD1 (5 bases). V was clipped by 0 bases and J by 8 bases, with 17 bases between them. The CDR3 contains 16 residues. Germline V gene sequence: CDR1 SGHKS, CDR2 YYEKEE (reference sequence). CDR3 nucleotide sequence: TGTGCCAGCAGCTTGGAGCCTCGGGGCCCCCAAGAAAAACTGTTTTTT. It codes for CASSLEPRGPQEKLFF. The complete variable domain, with remaining parts taken from reference TRBV5-5 and TRBJ1-4, reads DAGVTQSPTHLIKTRGQQVTLRCSPISGHKSVSWYQQVLGQGPQFIFQYYEKEERGRGNFPDRFSARQFPNYSSELNVNALLLGDSALYLCASSLEPRGPQEKLFFGSGTQLSVL.

This clonotype was counted many times. This chain's CDR3 is CASSPDGLQGLYNEQFF. The CDR3 region has the DNA TGTGCCAGCAGCCCCGACGGTCTACAGGGGCTTTACAATGAGCAGTTCTTC. V is TRBV7-9 and J is TRBJ2-1; 7 nucleotides align to TRBD1. CDR3 length: 17 residues. V lost 5 bases to trimming and J lost 4 bases; unmatched junction nucleotides: 14. CDR1 SEHNR and CDR2 FQNEAQ come from the germline V gene (reference sequence).

This clonotype was picked up a small number of times. J is TRBJ2-1 and V is TRBV29-1, with D uncertain. The closer fit of TRBJ2-5 to the DNA end suggests the J call may be wrong. The V gene's germline CDR1 is SQVTM and CDR2 ANQGSEA. This CDR3 contains 16 residues. The CDR3 DNA reads as TGCAGCGTTGAAGGGGGTGCCGACATTCCCACGGAGACCCAGTACTTC. As protein: CSVEGGADIPTETQYF.

The gene calls are TRBV5-5 and TRBJ2-5; D gene ambiguous. With 0 bases removed from V and 1 base from J, the gap between germline ends came to 10 bases. The germline gives CDR1 SGHKS, CDR2 YYEKEE (reference sequence). The CDR3 consists of 15 residues. CDR3 bases: TGTGCCAGCAGCTTGGAGAGGATGCCCCAAGAGACCCAGTACTTC. This translates into CASSLERMPQETQYF.

There are many counts of this clonotype. The V and J genes are TRBV28 and TRBJ1-1; 10 bases agree with TRBD1. With 8 bases clipped from V and 3 bases from J, the junction kept 12 bases outside the gene matches. The V gene's germline CDR1 is MDHEN and CDR2 SYDVKM. The CDR3 has 16 residues. The CDR3 spells CASPPWTGGGDTEAFF. CDR3 bases: TGTGCCAGCCCTCCCTGGACAGGGGGGGGGGACACTGAAGCTTTCTTT.

V gene TRBV12-3 or TRBV12-4 combines with J gene TRBJ1-4; D is unresolved. The CDR3 is 15 residues long. Trimming took 6 bases from V and 4 from J, leaving 15 bases between them. Here the CDR3 reads CASRGGSSYNEKLFF. The CDR3 nucleotides are TGTGCCAGCAGGGGTGGGTCATCGTATAATGAAAAACTGTTTTTT.

The chain links TRBV28 to TRBJ2-5; no clear D gene. The V gene lost 2 bases and the J gene lost 1 base, with 14 bases spanning the gap. Germline V gene sequence: CDR1 MDHEN, CDR2 SYDVKM. This CDR3 has 16 residues. In DNA, the CDR3 is TGTGCCAGCAGTTTAGCTGTTCAGGCCCTCCAAGAGACCCAGTACTTC. Amino acids: CASSLAVQALQETQYF. Together with reference TRBV28 and TRBJ2-5, the CDR3 gives the full variable domain: DVKVTQSSRYLVKRTGEKVFLECVQDMDHENMFWYRQDPGLGLRLIYFSYDVKMKEKGDIPEGYSVSREKKERFSLILESASTNQTSMYLCASSLAVQALQETQYFGPGTRLLVL.

This sequence joins TRBV11-2 and TRBJ2-3; D gene unclear. V was cut by 3 bases and J by 0 bases, with 10 bases left in between. The CDR3 spans 15 residues. Per germline, CDR1 SGHAT and CDR2 FQNNGV. CDR3: CASSLRQPSTDTQYF. The DNA for the CDR3 is TGTGCCAGCAGCTTGCGGCAGCCTAGCACAGATACGCAGTATTTT.

This clonotype has a count of ten or more. V gene TRBV7-2 combines with J gene TRBJ1-2; D remains unclear. Looked up from germline, CDR1 is SGHTA and CDR2 is FQGNSA. V lost 5 bases, J lost 3 bases, and 10 bases lay in between. CDR3 length: 13 residues. The CDR3 bases are TGTGCCAGCAGCACTTACCTGGACTATGGCTACACCTTC. Residues: CASSTYLDYGYTF.

There are many counts of this clonotype. The rearrangement joins TRBV4-3 to TRBJ1-4; possibly TRBD1 for D (5 bases). The CDR3 runs to 19 residues. Germline CDR1 LGHNA, CDR2 YSLEER. V lost 0 bases to trimming and J lost 0 bases, with 17 bases between them. CDR3 amino acids: CASSQDRTRTLATNEKLFF. CDR3 sequence (DNA): TGCGCCAGCAGCCAAGATCGGACAAGGACCCTGGCAACTAATGAAAAACTGTTTTTT.

This clonotype came up a few times. The chain is built from TRBV12-3 or TRBV12-4 and TRBJ2-5; 8 bases agree with TRBD1. Trimming removed 7 bases from V and 5 bases from J; junction bases left unmatched: 6. The CDR3 extends over 13 amino acids. This chain's CDR3 is CASTKDRAETQYF. CDR3 coding DNA: TGTGCCAGCACTAAGGACAGGGCCGAGACCCAGTACTTC.

This clonotype has at least ten counts. The chain recombines TRBV4-3 with TRBJ2-1, with D maybe TRBD2 (5 bases). The CDR3 runs to 13 residues. With 4 bases removed from V and 10 bases from J, the gap between germline ends came to 14 bases. The germline V gene encodes CDR1 LGHNA and CDR2 YSLEER. CDR3: CASSLHAGGEQFF. CDR3 sequence (DNA): TGCGCCAGCAGCCTCCACGCGGGCGGGGAGCAGTTCTTC.

The chain is built from TRBV15 and TRBJ1-4; maybe TRBD1 (6 bases). CDR1 LNHNV and CDR2 YYDKDF come from the germline V gene (reference sequence). The CDR3 totals 16 residues. Deletions cut 0 bases from V and 5 bases from J, with 13 bases between. CDR3 DNA: TGTGCCACCAGCAGAGACGGACAGAAAGTAAATGAAAAACTGTTTTTT. Its translation is CATSRDGQKVNEKLFF.